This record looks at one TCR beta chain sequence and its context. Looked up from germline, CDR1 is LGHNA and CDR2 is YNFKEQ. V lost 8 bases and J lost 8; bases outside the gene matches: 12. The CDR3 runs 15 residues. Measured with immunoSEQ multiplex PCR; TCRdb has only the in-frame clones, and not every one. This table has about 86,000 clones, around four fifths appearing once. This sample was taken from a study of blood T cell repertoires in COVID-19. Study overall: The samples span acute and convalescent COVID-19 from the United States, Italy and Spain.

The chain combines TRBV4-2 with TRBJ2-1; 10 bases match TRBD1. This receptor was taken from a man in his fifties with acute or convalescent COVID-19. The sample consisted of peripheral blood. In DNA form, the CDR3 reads TGTGCCAGCGGTCCTACCGGGACAGGGGTATATGAGCAGTTCTTC. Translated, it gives CASGPTGTGVYEQFF.